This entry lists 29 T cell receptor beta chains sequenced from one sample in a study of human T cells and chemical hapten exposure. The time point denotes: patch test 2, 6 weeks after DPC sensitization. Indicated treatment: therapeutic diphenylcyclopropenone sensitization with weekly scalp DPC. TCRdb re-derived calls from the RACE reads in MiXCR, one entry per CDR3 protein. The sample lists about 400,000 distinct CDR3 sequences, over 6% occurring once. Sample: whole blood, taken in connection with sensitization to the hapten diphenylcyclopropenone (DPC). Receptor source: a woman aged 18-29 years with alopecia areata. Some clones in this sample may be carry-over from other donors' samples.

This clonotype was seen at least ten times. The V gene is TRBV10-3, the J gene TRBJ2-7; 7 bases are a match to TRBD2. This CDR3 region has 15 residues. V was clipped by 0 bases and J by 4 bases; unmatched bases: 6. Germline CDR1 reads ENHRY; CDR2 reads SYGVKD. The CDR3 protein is CAISESTGGGYEQYF. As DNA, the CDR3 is TGTGCCATCAGTGAGTCTACGGGCGGGGGTTACGAGCAGTACTTC.

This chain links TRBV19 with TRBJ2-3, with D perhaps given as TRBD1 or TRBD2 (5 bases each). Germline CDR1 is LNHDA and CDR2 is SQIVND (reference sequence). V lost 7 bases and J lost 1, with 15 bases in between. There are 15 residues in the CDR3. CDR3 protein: CASNVGAVGTDTQYF. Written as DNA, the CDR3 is TGTGCCAGTAACGTCGGGGCAGTGGGCACAGATACGCAGTATTTT.

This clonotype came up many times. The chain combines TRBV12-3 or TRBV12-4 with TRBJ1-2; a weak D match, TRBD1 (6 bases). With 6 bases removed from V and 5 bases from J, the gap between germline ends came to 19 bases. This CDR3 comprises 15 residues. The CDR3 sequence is CASSRRPGAGYGYTF. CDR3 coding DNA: TGTGCCAGCAGCCGTCGGCCGGGGGCGGGGTATGGCTACACCTTC.

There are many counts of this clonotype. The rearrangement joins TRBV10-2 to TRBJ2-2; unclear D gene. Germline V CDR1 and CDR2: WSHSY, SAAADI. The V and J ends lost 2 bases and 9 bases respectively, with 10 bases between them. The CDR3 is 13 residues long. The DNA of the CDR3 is TGCGCCAGCAGTGAGGATTTAAGCTGGGAGCTGTTTTTT. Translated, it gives CASSEDLSWELFF.

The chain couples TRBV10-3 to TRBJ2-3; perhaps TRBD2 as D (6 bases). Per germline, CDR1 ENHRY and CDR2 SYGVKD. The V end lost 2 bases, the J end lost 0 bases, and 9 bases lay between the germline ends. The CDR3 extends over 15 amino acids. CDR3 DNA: TGTGCCATCAGTGAGCCGACTAGTAGCACAGATACGCAGTATTTT. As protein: CAISEPTSSTDTQYF.

The DNA for the CDR3 is TGTGCCAGCAGCTTAGACGGCAGGGGAGGATCCAATGAGCAGTTCTTC. Protein product: CASSLDGRGGSNEQFF. The chain couples TRBV7-2 to TRBJ2-1; D assignment may be TRBD1 or TRBD2 (6 bases each). V was pared by 1 base and J by 6 bases, with 16 bases between. CDR3 length: 16 amino acids. CDR1 and CDR2 from the germline V gene are SGHTA and FQGNSA.

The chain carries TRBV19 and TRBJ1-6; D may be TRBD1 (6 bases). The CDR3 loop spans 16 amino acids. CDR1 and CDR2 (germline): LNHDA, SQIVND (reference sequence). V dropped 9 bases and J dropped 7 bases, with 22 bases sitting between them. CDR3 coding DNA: TGTGCCAGCTCCCCCGCACGCCGTCAGGGGAATTCACCCCTCCACTTT. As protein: CASSPARRQGNSPLHF.

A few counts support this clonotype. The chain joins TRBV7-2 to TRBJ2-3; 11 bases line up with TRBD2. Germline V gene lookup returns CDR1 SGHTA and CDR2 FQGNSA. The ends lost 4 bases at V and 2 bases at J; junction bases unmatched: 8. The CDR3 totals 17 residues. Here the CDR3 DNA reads TGTGCCAGCAGCTCCCTTCCTAGCGGGGGGTACACAGATACGCAGTATTTT. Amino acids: CASSSLPSGGYTDTQYF.

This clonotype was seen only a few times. The CDR3 DNA reads as TGTGCCAGCAGTGACTCTCTCGAGGGCGGGGAGCTGTTTTTT. This gives the protein CASSDSLEGGELFF. V is TRBV6-4 and J is TRBJ2-2; tentative D call: TRBD2 (5 bases). V shed 0 bases and J shed 7 bases, with 9 bases lying between them. This CDR3 comprises 14 residues. Germline V gene data show CDR1 as MRHNA and CDR2 as SNTAGT.

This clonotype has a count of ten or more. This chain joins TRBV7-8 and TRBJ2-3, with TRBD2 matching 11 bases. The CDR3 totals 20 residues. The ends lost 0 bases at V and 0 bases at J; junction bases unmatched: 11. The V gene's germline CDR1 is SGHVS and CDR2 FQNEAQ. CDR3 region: CASSLAHRLGLAVSTDTQYF. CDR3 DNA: TGTGCCAGCAGCTTAGCTCACAGGCTGGGACTAGCGGTTAGCACAGATACGCAGTATTTT.

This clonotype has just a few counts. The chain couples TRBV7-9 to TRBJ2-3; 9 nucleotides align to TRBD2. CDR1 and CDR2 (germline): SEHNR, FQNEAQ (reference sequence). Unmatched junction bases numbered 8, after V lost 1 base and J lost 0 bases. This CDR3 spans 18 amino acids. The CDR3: CASSLDGGGADSTDTQYF. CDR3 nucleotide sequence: TGTGCCAGCAGCTTAGATGGCGGGGGGGCCGATAGCACAGATACGCAGTATTTT.

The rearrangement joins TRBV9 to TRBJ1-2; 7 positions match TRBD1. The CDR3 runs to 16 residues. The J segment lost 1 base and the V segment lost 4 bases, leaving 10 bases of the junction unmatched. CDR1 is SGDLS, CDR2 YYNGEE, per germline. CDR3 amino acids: CASSPGERGLNYGYTF. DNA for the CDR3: TGTGCCAGCAGCCCAGGGGAAAGGGGGCTTAACTATGGCTACACCTTC.

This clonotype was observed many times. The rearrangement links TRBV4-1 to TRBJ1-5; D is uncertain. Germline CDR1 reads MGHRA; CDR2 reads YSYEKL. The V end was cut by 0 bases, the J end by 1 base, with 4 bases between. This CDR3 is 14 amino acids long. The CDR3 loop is CASSQDVSNQPQHF. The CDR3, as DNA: TGCGCCAGCAGCCAAGATGTCAGCAATCAGCCCCAGCATTTT.

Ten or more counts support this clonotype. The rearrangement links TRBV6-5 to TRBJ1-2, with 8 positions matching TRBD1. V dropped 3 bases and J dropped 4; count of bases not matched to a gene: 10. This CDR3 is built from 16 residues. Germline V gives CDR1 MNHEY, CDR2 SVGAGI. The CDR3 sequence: CASSYSGQGSGYGYTF. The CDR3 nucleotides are TGTGCCAGCAGTTATTCCGGACAGGGATCAGGCTATGGCTACACCTTC.

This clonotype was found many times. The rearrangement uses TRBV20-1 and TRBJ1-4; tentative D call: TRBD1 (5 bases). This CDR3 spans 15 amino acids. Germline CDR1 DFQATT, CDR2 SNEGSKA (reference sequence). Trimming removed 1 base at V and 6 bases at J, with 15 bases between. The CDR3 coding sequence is TGCAGTGCTAGAGTTTGGGGCAGGGAGGATGAAAAACTGTTTTTT. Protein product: CSARVWGREDEKLFF.

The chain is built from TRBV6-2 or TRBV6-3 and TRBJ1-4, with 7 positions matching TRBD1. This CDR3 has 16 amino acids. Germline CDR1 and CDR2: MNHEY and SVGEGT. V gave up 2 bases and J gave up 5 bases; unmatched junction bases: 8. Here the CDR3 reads CASSYRVRGRNEKLFF. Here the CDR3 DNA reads TGTGCCAGCAGTTACCGTGTGAGGGGGCGGAATGAAAAACTGTTTTTT.

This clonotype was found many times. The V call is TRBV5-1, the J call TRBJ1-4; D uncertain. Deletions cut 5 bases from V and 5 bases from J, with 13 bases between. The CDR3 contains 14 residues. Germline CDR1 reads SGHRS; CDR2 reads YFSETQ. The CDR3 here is CASRFQEPNEKLFF. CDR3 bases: TGCGCCAGCAGGTTTCAGGAGCCGAATGAAAAACTGTTTTTT. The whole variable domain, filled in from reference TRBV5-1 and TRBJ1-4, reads KAGVTQTPRYLIKTRGQQVTLSCSPISGHRSVSWYQQTPGQGLQFLFEYFSETQRNKGNFPGRFSGRQFSNSRSEMNVSTLELGDSALYLCASRFQEPNEKLFFGSGTQLSVL.

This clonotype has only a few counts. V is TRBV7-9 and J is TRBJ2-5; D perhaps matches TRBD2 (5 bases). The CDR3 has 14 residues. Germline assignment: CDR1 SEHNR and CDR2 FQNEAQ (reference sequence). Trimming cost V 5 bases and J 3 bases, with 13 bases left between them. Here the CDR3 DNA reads TGTGCCAGCAGCGGACGGGGTGCGAAAGAGACCCAGTACTTC. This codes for CASSGRGAKETQYF. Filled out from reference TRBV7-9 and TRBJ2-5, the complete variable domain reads DTGVSQNPRHKITKRGQNVTFRCDPISEHNRLYWYRQTLGQGPEFLTYFQNEAQLEKSRLLSDRFSAERPKGSFSTLEIQRTEQGDSAMYLCASSGRGAKETQYFGPGTRLLVL.

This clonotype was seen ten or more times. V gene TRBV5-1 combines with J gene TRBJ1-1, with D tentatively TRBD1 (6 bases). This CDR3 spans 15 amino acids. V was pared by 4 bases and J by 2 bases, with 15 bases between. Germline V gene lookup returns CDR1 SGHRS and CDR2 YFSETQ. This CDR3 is CASSLRTETNTEAFF. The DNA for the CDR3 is TGCGCCAGCAGCCTTCGGACAGAAACAAACACTGAAGCTTTCTTT.

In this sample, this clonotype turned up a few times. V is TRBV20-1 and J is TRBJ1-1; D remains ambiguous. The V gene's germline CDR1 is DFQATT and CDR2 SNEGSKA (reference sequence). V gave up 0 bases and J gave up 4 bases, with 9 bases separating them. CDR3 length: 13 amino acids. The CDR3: CSARDPGFTEAFF. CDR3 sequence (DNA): TGCAGTGCTAGAGATCCAGGTTTCACTGAAGCTTTCTTT.

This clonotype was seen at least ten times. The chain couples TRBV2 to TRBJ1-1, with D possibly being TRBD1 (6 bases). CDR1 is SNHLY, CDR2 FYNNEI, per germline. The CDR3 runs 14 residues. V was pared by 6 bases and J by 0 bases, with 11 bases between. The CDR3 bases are TGTGCCAGCAGGAACAGGGTCTTGAACACTGAAGCTTTCTTT. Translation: CASRNRVLNTEAFF.

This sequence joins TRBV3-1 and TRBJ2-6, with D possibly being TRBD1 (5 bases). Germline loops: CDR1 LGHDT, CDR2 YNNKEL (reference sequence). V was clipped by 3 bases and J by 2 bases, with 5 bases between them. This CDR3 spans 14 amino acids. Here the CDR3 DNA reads TGTGCCAGCAGCCAGGACACTGGGGCCAACGTCCTGACTTTC. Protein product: CASSQDTGANVLTF.

The CDR3 DNA reads as TGTGCCAGCAGCTTAAGGGAACCTGGAAACACCATATATTTT. It codes for CASSLREPGNTIYF. The rearrangement joins TRBV11-2 to TRBJ1-3; D not certain. The CDR3 has 14 residues. Germline CDR1 SGHAT, CDR2 FQNNGV. With 2 bases removed from V and 2 bases from J, the gap between germline ends came to 7 bases.

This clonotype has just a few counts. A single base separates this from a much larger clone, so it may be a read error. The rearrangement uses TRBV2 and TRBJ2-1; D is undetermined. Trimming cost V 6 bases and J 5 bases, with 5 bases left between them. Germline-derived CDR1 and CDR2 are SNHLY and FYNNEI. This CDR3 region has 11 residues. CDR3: CASSWHNEQFF. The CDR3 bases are TGTGCCAGCAGCTGGCACAATGAGCAGTTCTTC.

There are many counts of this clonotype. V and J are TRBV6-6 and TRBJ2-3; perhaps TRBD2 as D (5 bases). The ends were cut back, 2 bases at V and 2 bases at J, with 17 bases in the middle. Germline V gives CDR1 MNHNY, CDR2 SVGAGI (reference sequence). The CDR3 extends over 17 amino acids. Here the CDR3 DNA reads TGTGCCAGCAGTTACCCTCTGACGGGAAGATTCACAGATACGCAGTATTTT. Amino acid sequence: CASSYPLTGRFTDTQYF.

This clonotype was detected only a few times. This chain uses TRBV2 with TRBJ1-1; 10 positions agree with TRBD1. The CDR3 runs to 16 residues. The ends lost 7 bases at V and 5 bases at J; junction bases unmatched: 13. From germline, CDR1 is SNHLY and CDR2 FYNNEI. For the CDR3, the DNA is TGTGCCAGCAATCCCGGGACAGGGGCCGGCCTAACTGAAGCTTTCTTT. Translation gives CASNPGTGAGLTEAFF. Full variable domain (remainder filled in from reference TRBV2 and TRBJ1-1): EPEVTQTPSHQVTQMGQEVILRCVPISNHLYFYWYRQILGQKVEFLVSFYNNEISEKSEIFDDQFSVERPDGSNFTLKIRSTKLEDSAMYFCASNPGTGAGLTEAFFGQGTRLTVV.

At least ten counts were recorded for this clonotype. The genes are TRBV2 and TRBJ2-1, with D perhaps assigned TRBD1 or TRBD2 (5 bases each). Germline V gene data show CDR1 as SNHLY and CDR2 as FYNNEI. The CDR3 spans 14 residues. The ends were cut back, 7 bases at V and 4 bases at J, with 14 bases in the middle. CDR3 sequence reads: CASTSQWGYNEQFF. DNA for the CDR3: TGTGCCAGCACCTCGCAGTGGGGGTACAATGAGCAGTTCTTC.

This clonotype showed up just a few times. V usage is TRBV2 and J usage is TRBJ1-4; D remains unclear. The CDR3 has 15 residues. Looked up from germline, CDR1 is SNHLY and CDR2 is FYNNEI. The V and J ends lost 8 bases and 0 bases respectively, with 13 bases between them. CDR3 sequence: CASQWQVATNEKLFF. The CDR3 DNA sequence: TGTGCCAGCCAATGGCAGGTAGCAACTAATGAAAAACTGTTTTTT.

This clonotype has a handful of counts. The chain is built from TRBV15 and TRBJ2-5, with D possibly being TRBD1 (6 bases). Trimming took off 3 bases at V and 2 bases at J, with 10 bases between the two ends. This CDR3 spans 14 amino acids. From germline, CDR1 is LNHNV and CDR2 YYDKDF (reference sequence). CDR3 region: CATSSGQGQETQYF. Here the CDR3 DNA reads TGTGCCACCAGCAGTGGTCAGGGGCAAGAGACCCAGTACTTC.